The present T cell receptor beta chain was sequenced within a study of T cell repertoires in cytomegalovirus infection (dated 2019 in TCRdb). The study in broad terms: Donor HLA type was relevant to the analysis, as public TCR beta signatures indicated carriage of CMV infection together with the matching HLA type.

Sequencing relied on an Illumina HiSeq 1500. TCRdb handled the public reads itself, with Q25 trimming in fastp and clone calling in MiXCR, and kept productive beta chains. Here each entry gathers all rows of one CDR3 protein and keeps the most common genes and DNA. In this sample the table shows some 400,000 distinct CDR3 sequences, about a third of which occur a single time. The top ten clones comprise roughly 13% of the sample. In the case of this clonotype: Its binding antigen is unknown. The junction does not match germline at one end; this may be a read error.

Paper-wide results and their limitations: In both this cohort and an independent cohort of several hundred donors, the cumulative frequency of public TCR beta family members distinguished carriers of CMV infection plus the relevant HLA type. In the ex vivo response, HLA-C-restricted CMV-specific TCR beta clonotypes were dominant, and in two of eight donors the single most frequent clonotype came from this HLA-C-restricted group.

Material: PBMCs. This sequence originates from a human donor in good health (CMV status not recorded). Some clones in this sample may be carry-over from other donors' samples.

In nucleotide form, the sequence is TGTGCCAGCAGTGCGTGGCCGGGGGATGAAAAAATGTTTTTT. It specifies CASSAWPGDEKMFF. The chain is assembled from TRBV25-1 and TRBJ1-4; possibly the D gene is TRBD1, per 5 matching bases. According to the germline V gene, CDR1 reads MGHDK and CDR2 reads SYGVNS. The CDR3 holds 14 amino acids from the cysteine to the phenylalanine. The CDR3 DNA has 42 bases and is translated from base 1.